These 22 T cell receptor beta chains originate from one sample sequenced in a study of Graves' ophthalmopathy and Graves' hyperthyroidism (dated by TCRdb to 2016 to 2019). Sequenced using an Illumina HiSeq 2000. For repertoire sequencing, the TCR beta CDR3 regions were amplified from RNA transcripts. The first round was an RT-PCR using HTBI primers with the Qiagen OneStep RT-PCR kit, and this first round was followed by a second-round multiplex PCR, then size selection and purification. Using fastp at Q25 and MiXCR, TCRdb reprocessed the public reads and kept productive beta chains. Every entry covers one CDR3 protein and lists the most common genes and DNA from its rows. In this sample the table shows around 1,200,000 distinct CDR3 sequences, 35% to 40% of which occur a single time. 11% of the sample rests with the top ten. What was sequenced was peripheral blood or thyroid tissue (not recorded which). The source is an adult man with Graves' hyperthyroidism.

This clonotype was found many times. The chain uses TRBV9 and TRBJ1-4; D not resolved. Looked up from germline, CDR1 is SGDLS and CDR2 is YYNGEE. The CDR3 covers 15 residues. Trimming removed 7 bases at V and 8 bases at J, with 21 bases between. CDR3 sequence (DNA): TGTGCCAGCTCCTCCCCTACAACACTGGGGGAAAAACTGTTTTTT. Residues: CASSSPTTLGEKLFF.

The rearrangement links TRBV29-1 to TRBJ2-5; possible D gene TRBD1, 6 bases. This CDR3 has 16 amino acids. V lost 0 bases and J 3 bases, leaving 17 bases between the germline ends. Germline loops: CDR1 SQVTM, CDR2 ANQGSEA. The CDR3 sequence: CSVEESHRAWKETQYF. For the CDR3, the DNA is TGCAGCGTTGAAGAGAGCCACAGGGCCTGGAAAGAGACCCAGTACTTC.

The rearrangement links TRBV5-5 to TRBJ1-5, with D perhaps matching TRBD1 (6 bases). Trimming cost V 4 bases and J 1 base, with 12 bases left between them. The length of the CDR3 is 15 residues. The V gene's germline CDR1 is SGHKS and CDR2 YYEKEE (reference sequence). DNA for the CDR3: TGTGCCAGCAGCGGGGGGCGGGGGAGCAATCAGCCCCAGCATTTT. Translated, it gives CASSGGRGSNQPQHF.

This clonotype was seen a few times. The chain couples TRBV5-6 to TRBJ2-7, with D unresolved. This CDR3 is built from 15 residues. Trimming took 3 bases from V and 4 from J, leaving 17 bases between them. From germline, CDR1 is SGHDT and CDR2 YYEEEE. The DNA for the CDR3 is TGTGCCAGCAGCTCCTACCTAGAGGTGTTGTACGAGCAGTACTTC. Its translation: CASSSYLEVLYEQYF.

The table lists this clonotype with a few counts. The V gene is TRBV20-1, the J gene TRBJ1-2; TRBD1 matches 8 bases. The ends lost 0 bases at V and 6 bases at J; junction bases unmatched: 12. Germline CDR1 DFQATT, CDR2 SNEGSKA (reference sequence). CDR3 length equals 16 residues. CDR3 residues: CSARDLAQGARHGYTF. For the CDR3, the DNA is TGCAGTGCTAGAGATCTTGCGCAGGGGGCGCGTCATGGCTACACCTTC.

This clonotype was recorded at least ten times. The chain couples TRBV13 to TRBJ1-2, with D maybe TRBD1 (6 bases). Germline V gives CDR1 PRHDT, CDR2 FYEKMQ (reference sequence). V was pared by 5 bases and J by 3 bases, with 16 bases between. This CDR3 has 15 amino acids. CDR3 nucleotides: TGTGCCAGCAGCACCGAGACAGGCCGGTACTATGGCTACACCTTC. It encodes CASSTETGRYYGYTF.

This clonotype appeared many times. The rearrangement links TRBV20-1 to TRBJ1-1, with D perhaps matching TRBD1 (5 bases). The CDR3 length is 13 residues. Germline V lookup: CDR1 DFQATT, CDR2 SNEGSKA (reference sequence). V was clipped by 6 bases and J by 6 bases, with 17 bases between them. The CDR3 sequence is CSAPGPGTAEAFF. The DNA of the CDR3 is TGCAGTGCCCCGGGACCGGGGACCGCTGAAGCTTTCTTT.

The V gene is TRBV10-1, the J gene TRBJ1-1, with 8 positions matching TRBD1. Trimming took 10 bases from V and 3 from J; bases not matched to a gene: 10. The CDR3 loop spans 14 amino acids. The germline V gene encodes CDR1 WNHNN and CDR2 SYGVQD (reference sequence). The CDR3 loop is CAICQGTGDTEAFF. DNA for the CDR3: TGCGCCATCTGCCAGGGGACAGGCGACACTGAAGCTTTCTTT.

For this clonotype: A much larger clone lies a single base off, so this may be a read error. This chain uses TRBV5-1 with TRBJ1-2; 9 bases align to TRBD1. CDR3 length equals 16 residues. Germline V CDR1 and CDR2: SGHRS, YFSETQ. The CDR3 reads CAISLLGQGPNYGYTF. The CDR3 nucleotides are TGCGCCATCAGCCTACTGGGACAGGGTCCGAACTATGGCTACACCTTC. The entire variable domain, with the rest obtained from reference TRBV5-1 and TRBJ1-2, is as follows: KAGVTQTPRYLIKTRGQQVTLSCSPISGHRSVSWYQQTPGQGLQFLFEYFSETQRNKGNFPGRFSGRQFSNSRSEMNVSTLELGDSALYLCAISLLGQGPNYGYTFGSGTRLTVV.

The chain recombines TRBV2 with TRBJ1-5; D is perhaps TRBD1 (6 bases). The germline gives CDR1 SNHLY, CDR2 FYNNEI. The CDR3 contains 13 residues. V lost 9 bases and J 11 bases, leaving 20 bases between the germline ends. CDR3 in amino acids: CARRTAYQETQHF. The CDR3 DNA follows: TGTGCCAGGAGGACAGCGTACCAAGAGACCCAGCATTTT.

There are many counts of this clonotype. The chain couples TRBV29-1 to TRBJ2-7, with D perhaps matching TRBD1 (6 bases). Germline V lookup: CDR1 SQVTM, CDR2 ANQGSEA. Trimming left V 2 bases short and J 7 bases short, with 15 bases between. This CDR3 comprises 13 residues. This chain's CDR3 is CSVEQTGFGEQYF. The CDR3 nucleotides are TGCAGCGTTGAACAAACAGGGTTTGGGGAGCAGTACTTC.

This clonotype was recorded at least ten times. The chain employs TRBV7-6 and TRBJ1-5, with D perhaps TRBD1 (5 bases). V was cut by 3 bases and J by 7 bases, with 13 bases left in between. The CDR3 totals 14 residues. The germline V gene encodes CDR1 SGHVS and CDR2 FNYEAQ. In DNA form, the CDR3 reads TGTGCCAGCAGCTTCGGGGGGGGTCACCAGCCCCAGCATTTT. It codes for CASSFGGGHQPQHF.

This clonotype was recorded once. This chain uses TRBV10-2 with TRBJ2-7; D uncertain. The CDR3 extends over 16 amino acids. Per germline, CDR1 WSHSY and CDR2 SAAADI. With 4 bases removed from V and 3 bases from J, the gap between germline ends came to 19 bases. DNA of the CDR3: TGCGCCAGCAGTGCCAGCACCATAGGTGGTGGCTACGAGCAGTACTTC. Protein: CASSASTIGGGYEQYF.

The sample holds many counts of this clonotype. The gene calls are TRBV29-1 and TRBJ2-2, with TRBD2 as a possible D gene (5 bases). Germline V lookup: CDR1 SQVTM, CDR2 ANQGSEA. V lost 4 bases to trimming and J lost 1 base, with 13 bases between them. The CDR3 sequence is 15 residues long. The CDR3, as DNA: TGCAGCGTTGTTGGAGCGGACCGGAACACCGGGGAGCTGTTTTTT. This translates into CSVVGADRNTGELFF.

This clonotype was seen ten or more times. The rearrangement links TRBV10-3 to TRBJ2-7; TRBD1 matches at 8 bases. Germline loops: CDR1 ENHRY, CDR2 SYGVKD. V lost 10 bases, J lost 1 base, and 12 bases stayed unmatched. The CDR3 runs 15 residues. CDR3 in amino acids: CATQNLDRGSYEQYF. The CDR3 coding sequence is TGTGCCACCCAAAACCTCGACAGGGGATCCTACGAGCAGTACTTC.

This sequence joins TRBV12-3 or TRBV12-4 and TRBJ1-1, with D unresolved. This CDR3 region has 15 residues. V gave up 6 bases and J gave up 4 bases, with 18 bases separating them. The CDR3 region is CASSPVSGVGTEAFF. CDR3 sequence (DNA): TGTGCCAGCAGCCCCGTCAGCGGGGTAGGCACTGAAGCTTTCTTT.

Details on this clonotype: A much larger clonotype is one base distant, so this may be a read error. The chain recombines TRBV7-8 with TRBJ1-3; unclear D gene. Germline V CDR1 and CDR2: SGHVS, FQNEAQ. With 7 bases removed from V and 0 bases from J, the gap between germline ends came to 7 bases. There are 13 residues in the CDR3. CDR3 loop: CASTAYSGNTIYF. For the CDR3, the DNA is TGTGCCAGCACAGCCTACTCTGGAAACACCATATATTTT.

In its sample, this clonotype was seen once. The rearrangement uses TRBV10-3 and TRBJ1-2, with D possibly matching TRBD1 (5 bases). The V and J ends lost 6 bases and 3 bases respectively, with 20 bases between them. Germline V gives CDR1 ENHRY, CDR2 SYGVKD. This CDR3 comprises 16 residues. CDR3 bases: TGTGCCATCAGAGACAGCCCGGAGGGGAACTACTATGGCTACACCTTC. This translates into CAIRDSPEGNYYGYTF.

This clonotype was detected many times. The V and J genes are TRBV7-2 and TRBJ2-7; 8 bases are shared with TRBD1. V was clipped by 5 bases and J by 4 bases; unmatched bases: 7. The CDR3 covers 14 residues. Germline V CDR1 and CDR2: SGHTA, FQGNSA. The CDR3 protein is CASSPWTGPYEQYF. CDR3 nucleotide sequence: TGTGCCAGCAGCCCCTGGACAGGGCCATACGAGCAGTACTTC.

This clonotype occurred many times. The gene calls are TRBV15 and TRBJ1-2; D ambiguous. Deletions cut 1 base from V and 3 bases from J, with 6 bases between. This CDR3 contains 13 residues. CDR1 and CDR2 from the germline V gene are LNHNV and YYDKDF (reference sequence). In DNA form, the CDR3 reads TGTGCCACCAGCAGAGGTGGCGACTATGGCTACACCTTC. Protein sequence: CATSRGGDYGYTF. Using reference TRBV15 and TRBJ1-2 for the parts outside the CDR3, the full variable domain is DAMVIQNPRYQVTQFGKPVTLSCSQTLNHNVMYWYQQKSSQAPKLLFHYYDKDFNNEADTPDNFQSRRPNTSFCFLDIRSPGLGDTAMYLCATSRGGDYGYTFGSGTRLTVV.

This chain links TRBV20-1 with TRBJ2-7, with D possibly being TRBD2 (5 bases). The germline CDR1 and CDR2 sequences are DFQATT and SNEGSKA (reference sequence). V was cut by 7 bases and J by 2 bases, with 9 bases left in between. The CDR3 is 11 residues long. The CDR3 nucleotides read TGCAGTGTGGGAGCCCCCTACGAGCAGTACTTC. This encodes CSVGAPYEQYF.

This clonotype was detected only a few times. The chain employs TRBV4-3 and TRBJ2-7; TRBD1 aligns across 10 bases. CDR3 length: 15 residues. V trimming: 4 bases; J trimming: 6 bases; junction bases outside the gene matches: 9. Germline CDR1 and CDR2: LGHNA and YSLEER. CDR3: CASSPTGTGVVEQYF. In DNA form, the CDR3 reads TGCGCCAGCAGCCCGACTGGGACAGGGGTTGTCGAGCAGTACTTC.